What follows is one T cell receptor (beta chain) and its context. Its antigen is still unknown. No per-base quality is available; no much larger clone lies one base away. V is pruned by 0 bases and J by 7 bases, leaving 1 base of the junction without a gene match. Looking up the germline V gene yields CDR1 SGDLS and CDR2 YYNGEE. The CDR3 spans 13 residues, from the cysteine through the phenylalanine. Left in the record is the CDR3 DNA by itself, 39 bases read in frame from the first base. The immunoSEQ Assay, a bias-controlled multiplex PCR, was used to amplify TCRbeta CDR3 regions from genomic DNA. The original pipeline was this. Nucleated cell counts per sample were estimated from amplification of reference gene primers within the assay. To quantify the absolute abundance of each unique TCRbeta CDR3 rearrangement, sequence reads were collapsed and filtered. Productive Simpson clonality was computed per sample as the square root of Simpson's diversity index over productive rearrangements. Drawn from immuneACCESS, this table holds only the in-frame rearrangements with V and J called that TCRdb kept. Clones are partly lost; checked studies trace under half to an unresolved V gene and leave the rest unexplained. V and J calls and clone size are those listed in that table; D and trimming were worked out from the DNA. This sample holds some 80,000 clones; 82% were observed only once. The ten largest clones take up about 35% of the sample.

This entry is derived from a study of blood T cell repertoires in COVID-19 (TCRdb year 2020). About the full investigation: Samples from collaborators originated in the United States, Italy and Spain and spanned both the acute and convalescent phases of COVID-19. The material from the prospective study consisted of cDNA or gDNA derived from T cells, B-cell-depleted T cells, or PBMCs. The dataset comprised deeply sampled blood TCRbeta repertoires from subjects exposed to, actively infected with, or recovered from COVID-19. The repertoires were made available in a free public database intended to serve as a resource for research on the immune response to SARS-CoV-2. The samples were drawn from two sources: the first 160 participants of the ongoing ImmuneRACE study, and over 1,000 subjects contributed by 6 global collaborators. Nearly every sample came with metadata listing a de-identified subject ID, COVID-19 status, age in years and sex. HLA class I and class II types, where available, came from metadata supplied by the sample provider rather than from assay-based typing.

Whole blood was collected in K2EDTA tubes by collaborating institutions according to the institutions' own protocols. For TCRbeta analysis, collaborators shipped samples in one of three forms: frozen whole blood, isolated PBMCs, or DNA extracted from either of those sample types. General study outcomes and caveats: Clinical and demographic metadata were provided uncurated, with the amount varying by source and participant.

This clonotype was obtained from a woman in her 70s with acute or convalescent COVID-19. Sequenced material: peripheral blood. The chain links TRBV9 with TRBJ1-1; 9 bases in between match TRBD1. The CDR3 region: CASSVGGQGEAFF. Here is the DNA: TGTGCCAGCAGCGTAGGGGGACAGGGTGAAGCTTTCTTT.